The rows below give T cell receptor beta chains drawn from one sample of a study of T cells after posttransplantation cyclophosphamide. Only in-frame clones appear in the TCRdb table, and some are missing; sequencing was by immunoSEQ multiplex PCR. The table has 20,000 or so clones, 85% to 90% seen once. Sequencing used PBMCs, obtained about 360 days after allogeneic stem cell transplant with calcineurin inhibitor and methotrexate. The origin of the receptors is a female patient aged 25-40 years who received an allogeneic stem cell transplant from an unrelated donor, was CMV-positive, and had acute and chronic GVHD. Some T cells may arise from the graft donor. The conserved cysteine and the conserved F or W are not part of the CDR3 here.

ASSPGQALYEQY	TRBV18	TRBJ2-7
ASSEALVSQAGDTIY	TRBV6-1	TRBJ1-3
ASSPGQGETEAF	TRBV11-2	TRBJ1-1
ASSDVVATIRTEAF	TRBV21-1	TRBJ1-1
ARKVPTSGYT	TRBV30	TRBJ1-2
ASSRTGTETGELF	TRBV5-1	TRBJ2-2
AISESAGLGTEAF	TRBV10-3	TRBJ1-1
AWTGGAYNEQF	TRBV30	TRBJ2-1
ASTEASGSGNEQF	TRBV6-1	TRBJ2-1
ASSAWTGALGYT	TRBV9	TRBJ1-2
ASSRTKDTQY	TRBV7-2	TRBJ2-3
ASSQWRNSYEQY	TRBV16	TRBJ2-7
ASKSGGANTGERF	TRBV19	TRBJ2-2
ASSPEIGVLGYT	TRBV14	TRBJ1-2
SLRGREETQY	TRBV29-1	TRBJ2-5
ASSEVRSGYT	TRBV2	TRBJ1-2
ATQDTGLTNEKLF	TRBV6-1	TRBJ1-4
ATRPGVYNSPLH	TRBV6-5	TRBJ1-6
ASSPQDRRTSPTGELF	TRBV18	TRBJ2-2
ASRPGTGVETQY	TRBV7-9	TRBJ2-5
ASSQGLPPTQETQY	TRBV4-3	TRBJ2-5